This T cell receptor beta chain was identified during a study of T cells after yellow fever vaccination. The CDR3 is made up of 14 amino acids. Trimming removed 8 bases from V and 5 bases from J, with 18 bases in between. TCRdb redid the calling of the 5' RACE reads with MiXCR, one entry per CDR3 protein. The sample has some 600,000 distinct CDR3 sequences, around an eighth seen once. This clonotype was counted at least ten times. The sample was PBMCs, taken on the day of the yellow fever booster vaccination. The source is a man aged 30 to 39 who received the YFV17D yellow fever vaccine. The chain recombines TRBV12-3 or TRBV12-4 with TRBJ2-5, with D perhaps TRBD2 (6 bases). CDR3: CASAMGGKTETQYF. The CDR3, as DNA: TGTGCCAGCGCAATGGGCGGGAAGACGGAGACCCAGTACTTC.